This TCR beta chain appears in the sequencing data of a study of blood T cell repertoires in COVID-19. There are 14 residues in the CDR3. CDR1 LGHDT and CDR2 YNNKEL come from the germline V gene (reference sequence). Trimming took 5 bases from V and 0 from J, leaving 11 bases between them. Some clones are missing from TCRdb's copy, which holds only in-frame ones; the method was immunoSEQ multiplex PCR. The sample shows under 250,000 clones, less than 90% of them seen only once. The V and J genes are TRBV3-1 (or the pseudogene TRBV3-2) and TRBJ2-7, with D possibly being TRBD1 (5 bases). Sequencing was done on a sample of peripheral blood. This TCR derives from a man between 40 and 49 years old with acute or convalescent COVID-19. For the CDR3, the DNA is TGTGCCAGCAGCGACCAGGGAAGCTCCTACGAGCAGTACTTC. Protein: CASSDQGSSYEQYF.